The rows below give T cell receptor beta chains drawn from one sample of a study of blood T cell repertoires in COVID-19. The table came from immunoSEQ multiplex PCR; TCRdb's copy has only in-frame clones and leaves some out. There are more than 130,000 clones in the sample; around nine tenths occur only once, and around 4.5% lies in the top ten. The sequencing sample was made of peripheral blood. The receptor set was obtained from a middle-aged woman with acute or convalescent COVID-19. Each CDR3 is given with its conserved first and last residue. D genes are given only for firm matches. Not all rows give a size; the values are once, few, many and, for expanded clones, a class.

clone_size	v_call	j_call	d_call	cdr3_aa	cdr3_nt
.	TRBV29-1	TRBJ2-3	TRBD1	CSVSIRDRTSTDTQYF	TGCAGCGTTTCAATCCGGGACAGAACTAGCACAGATACGCAGTATTTT
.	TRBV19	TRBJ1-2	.	CASTLEGWYGYTF	TGTGCCAGTACCCTTGAGGGTTGGTATGGCTACACCTTC
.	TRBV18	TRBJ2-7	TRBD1	CASSPGQPSYEQYF	TGTGCCAGCTCACCGGGACAGCCTTCCTACGAGCAGTACTTC
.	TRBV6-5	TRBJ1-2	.	CASSREASYGYTF	TGTGCCAGCTCGAGAGAGGCCTCTTATGGCTACACCTTC
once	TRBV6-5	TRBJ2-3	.	CASSYSPYTDTQYF	TGTGCCAGCAGTTATTCTCCGTACACAGATACGCAGTATTTT
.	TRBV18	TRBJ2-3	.	CASSPAGFRGDTQYF	TGTGCCAGCTCACCAGCGGGGTTCCGAGGGGATACGCAGTATTTT
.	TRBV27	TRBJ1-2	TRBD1	CASSSRGRRGYGYTF	TGTGCCAGCAGTTCCAGGGGGCGCCGGGGCTATGGCTACACCTTC
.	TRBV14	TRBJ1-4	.	CASSVQGRGMVEKLFF	TGTGCCAGCAGCGTTCAGGGTCGCGGAATGGTAGAAAAACTGTTTTTT
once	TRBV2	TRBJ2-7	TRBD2	CASRIREGGEQYF	TGTGCCAGCAGGATACGGGAGGGCGGCGAGCAGTACTTC
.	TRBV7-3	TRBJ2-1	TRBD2	CASSLTISGSSYNEQFF	TGTGCCAGCAGCTTAACTATTAGCGGGAGCTCCTACAATGAGCAGTTCTTC
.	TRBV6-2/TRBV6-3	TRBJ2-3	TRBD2	CASSYGGADTQYF	TGTGCCAGCAGTTATGGGGGGGCAGATACGCAGTATTTT
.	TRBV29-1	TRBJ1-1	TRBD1	CSVGRGDSEAFF	TGCAGCGTTGGAAGGGGGGACAGTGAAGCTTTCTTT
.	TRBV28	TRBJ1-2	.	CASTSAGAGGYTF	TGTGCCAGCACGTCCGCCGGGGCGGGGGGCTACACCTTC
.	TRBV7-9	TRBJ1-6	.	CASSTPPGGPLNSPLHF	TGTGCCAGCAGCACCCCTCCCGGAGGACCTCTCAATTCACCCCTCCACTTT
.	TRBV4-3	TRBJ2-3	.	CASSLSGTDTQYF	TGCGCCAGCAGCCTGTCAGGCACAGATACGCAGTATTTT
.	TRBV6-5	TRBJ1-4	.	CASSYRDTPNEKLFF	TGTGCCAGCAGTTACCGGGACACCCCTAATGAAAAACTGTTTTTT